This is a list of T cell receptor beta chains from one sample in a study of Ad26.COV2.S vaccination and SARS-CoV-2 variants. TCRdb's copy holds only in-frame clones and misses some; the assay was immunoSEQ multiplex PCR. Of a few hundred thousand clones listed, more than 75% are singletons. The material sequenced was peripheral blood, taken in a trial of Ad26.COV2.S vaccine versus placebo. These receptors originate from a person between 18 and 65 years old who received the Ad26.COV2.S COVID-19 vaccine or a placebo. Each CDR3 is given with its conserved first and last residue. A D gene is named only where the DNA matches it firmly. The size field is filled for only some rows; it gives once, few, many or a size class.

d_gene,j_gene,abundance,v_gene,len,CDR3aa,CDR3nt
-,TRBJ2-6,-,TRBV19,15,CASRGTTSGANVLTF,TGTGCCAGTAGAGGGACAACGTCTGGGGCCAACGTCCTGACTTTC
TRBD1,TRBJ2-6,-,TRBV4-3,18,CASSQEFQGATGANVLTF,TGCGCCAGCAGCCAAGAGTTTCAGGGGGCTACTGGGGCCAACGTCCTGACTTTC
-,TRBJ2-3,-,TRBV29-1,16,CSVGTAPGGSTDTQYF,TGCAGCGTTGGAACGGCTCCTGGCGGGAGCACAGATACGCAGTATTTT
-,TRBJ1-1,-,TRBV7-8,15,CASSLGTDLNTEAFF,TGTGCCAGCTCCCTCGGTACGGATCTGAACACTGAAGCTTTCTTT
TRBD1,TRBJ2-7,-,TRBV7-9,15,CASSSTGGYSYEQYF,TGTGCCAGCAGCTCGACAGGGGGTTATTCCTACGAGCAGTACTTC
-,TRBJ1-5,-,TRBV24-1,15,CATSEKEGGGQPQHF,TGTGCCACCAGTGAGAAAGAGGGGGGAGGACAGCCCCAGCATTTT
TRBD1,TRBJ2-2,-,TRBV30,15,CAWRAFGTGSWELFF,TGTGCCTGGAGAGCCTTTGGGACAGGGTCCTGGGAGCTGTTTTTT
-,TRBJ2-7,-,TRBV21-1,15,CASSKGSGGEGEQYF,TGTGCCAGCAGCAAAGGGTCAGGGGGCGAGGGCGAGCAGTACTTC
-,TRBJ1-2,-,TRBV7-9,15,CASSLGARAIYGYTF,TGTGCCAGCAGCTTAGGCGCCAGGGCCATCTATGGCTACACCTTC
TRBD1,TRBJ2-2,-,TRBV10-2,16,CASSESQDRGSGELFF,TGCGCCAGCAGTGAGTCGCAGGACAGGGGTTCCGGGGAGCTGTTTTTT
-,TRBJ1-6,-,TRBV7-2,15,CASSLAGPPNSPLHF,TGTGCCAGCAGCTTAGCTGGACCTCCCAATTCACCCCTCCACTTT
-,TRBJ2-7,-,TRBV14,13,CASSQDQQGRQYF,TGTGCCAGCAGCCAAGATCAGCAGGGGAGGCAGTACTTC
-,TRBJ2-3,-,TRBV11-2,16,CASSLVGATSTDTQYF,TGTGCCAGCAGCTTAGTTGGAGCGACCTCAACGGATACGCAGTATTTT
-,TRBJ2-3,-,TRBV19,14,CASNEGRSTDTQYF,TGTGCCAGTAATGAAGGACGGAGCACAGATACGCAGTATTTT
-,TRBJ2-7,-,TRBV11-2,17,CASSNSNLLGRSYEQYF,TGTGCCAGCAGCAACTCTAACTTGCTTGGGAGGTCCTACGAGCAGTACTTC
-,TRBJ2-3,-,TRBV3-1/TRBV3-2,21,CASSQDWEITWEKTSTDTQYF,TGTGCCAGCAGCCAAGATTGGGAGATAACCTGGGAAAAGACTAGCACAGATACGCAGTATTTT
-,TRBJ2-7,-,TRBV18,15,CASSPQGDGAYEQYF,TGTGCCAGCTCACCACAAGGGGACGGAGCCTACGAGCAGTACTTC
-,TRBJ2-3,-,TRBV18,13,CASSPGATDTQYF,TGTGCCAGCTCACCAGGAGCCACAGATACGCAGTATTTT
-,TRBJ1-2,once,TRBV11-2,14,CASSLERRIYGYTF,TGTGCCAGCAGCTTAGAGCGCAGAATTTATGGCTACACCTTC
TRBD1,TRBJ2-7,-,TRBV2,12,CATRQGPREQYF,TGTGCCACTAGACAGGGTCCGAGGGAGCAGTACTTC
-,TRBJ1-3,-,TRBV5-1,12,CASSGRMSSLYF,TGCGCCAGCAGCGGGCGGATGAGTTCTTTATATTTT
TRBD1,TRBJ1-4,-,TRBV7-9,17,CASSSPDRGLLNEKLFF,TGTGCCAGCAGCTCCCCGGACAGGGGACTCCTTAATGAAAAACTGTTTTTT
-,TRBJ1-1,-,TRBV7-8,13,CASSLAISGEAFF,TGTGCCAGCAGCTTAGCGATTTCGGGGGAGGCTTTCTTT
TRBD2,TRBJ2-3,-,TRBV6-2/TRBV6-3,14,CASSGLAGQDTQYF,TGTGCCAGCAGTGGACTAGCGGGGCAGGATACGCAGTATTTT
-,TRBJ1-2,-,TRBV19,14,CASSTQGANYGYTF,TGTGCCAGTAGTACACAGGGTGCTAACTATGGCTACACCTTC
-,TRBJ1-2,-,TRBV4-1,13,CASSHGPDYGYTF,TGCGCCAGCAGCCACGGACCCGACTATGGCTACACCTTC
-,TRBJ1-4,once,TRBV6-5,15,CASIGVGGTNEKLFF,TGTGCCAGCATTGGGGTCGGGGGGACTAATGAAAAACTGTTTTTT
-,TRBJ1-3,-,TRBV28,15,CASRSDRSSGNTIYF,TGTGCCAGCAGGTCAGACAGGTCCTCTGGAAACACCATATATTTT
-,TRBJ1-2,-,TRBV6-2/TRBV6-3,15,CASSYPRGTDYGYTF,TGTGCCAGCAGTTACCCCAGGGGAACGGACTATGGCTACACCTTC
-,TRBJ2-5,-,TRBV19,15,CASSTRDLLSKTQYF,TGTGCCAGTAGTACGAGGGACCTTTTGTCGAAGACCCAGTACTTC
-,TRBJ2-2,-,TRBV27,13,CASRVRGSGELFF,TGTGCCAGCAGGGTGAGGGGGTCCGGGGAGCTGTTTTTT
-,TRBJ2-7,-,TRBV11-2,15,CASSLGRDINYEQYF,TGTGCCAGCAGCTTAGGGCGGGACATAAACTACGAGCAGTACTTC